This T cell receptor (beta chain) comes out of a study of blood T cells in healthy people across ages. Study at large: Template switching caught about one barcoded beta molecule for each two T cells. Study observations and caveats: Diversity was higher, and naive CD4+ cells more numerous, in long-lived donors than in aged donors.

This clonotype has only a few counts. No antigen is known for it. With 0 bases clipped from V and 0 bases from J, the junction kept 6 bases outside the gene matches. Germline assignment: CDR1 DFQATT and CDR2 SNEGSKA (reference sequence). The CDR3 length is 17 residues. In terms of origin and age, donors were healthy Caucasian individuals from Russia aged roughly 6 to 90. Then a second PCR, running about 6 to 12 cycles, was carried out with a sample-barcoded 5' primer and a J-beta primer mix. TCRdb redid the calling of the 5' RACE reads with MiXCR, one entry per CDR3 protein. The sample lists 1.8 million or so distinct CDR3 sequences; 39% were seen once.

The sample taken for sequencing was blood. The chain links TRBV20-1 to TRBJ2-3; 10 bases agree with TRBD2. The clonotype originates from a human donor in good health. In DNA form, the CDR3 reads TGCAGTGCTAGAGACCGCCGGACTAGCGGAAGCACAGATACGCAGTATTTT. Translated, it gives CSARDRRTSGSTDTQYF.